What follows is one T cell receptor beta chain and its context. The antigen is not known. These data come from a study of cytomegalovirus exposure and HLA in healthy donors. Study results and caveats: HLA restriction was apparent for most CMV-associated TCR beta chains in a later analysis. Among the sequence variants, a highly shared cluster was likely an artifact of sequencing. Sequences of the TCR beta chain were said to predict the HLA-A and HLA-B alleles of most subjects accurately.

It was with 60 Vbeta and 13 Jbeta primers that the PCR ran. Generated by immunoSEQ multiplex PCR, the TCRdb table keeps only in-frame clones and is missing some. This sample carries about 75,000 clones, with around 2.5% going to the ten biggest clones. The CDR3 has 16 amino acids. CDR1 KGHSH and CDR2 LQKENI come from the germline V gene. Trimming removed 1 base from V and 0 bases from J; junction bases left unmatched: 2. The chain is built from TRBV18 and TRBJ1-5; TRBD1 agrees at 8 bases. The origin of this receptor is a man aged 35 to 55 in good health and CMV-seronegative. The sequencing sample was made of PBMCs. CDR3 bases: TGTGCCAGCTCACCACGACAGGGGATTAGCAATCAGCCCCAGCATTTT. Amino acids: CASSPRQGISNQPQHF.